Following are 9 T cell receptor beta chains from one sample sequenced in a study of regulatory T cells in long-lasting Graves disease. Documented time point: newly diagnosed GD, antithyroid drugs for less than 3 months. Making the TCR library involved RNA that had been extracted from PBMCs. Building the TCR beta libraries relied on iRepertoire HTBI primers, and CDR3 regions underwent Arm-PCR. Each CDR3 protein gets one entry after TCRdb re-called the multiplex PCR reads with MiXCR. The sample consists of around 480,000 distinct CDR3 sequences, approximately 16% of them appearing once. These data were likewise used in another study, on T cells in Graves' hyperthyroidism and ophthalmopathy.

Sequences were derived from peripheral blood mononuclear cells (PBMCs), sampled at new diagnosis, from a patient treated with antithyroid drugs. The origin of the receptors is a woman in her forties or fifties with Graves disease.

This clonotype was recorded many times. The chain combines TRBV11-2 with TRBJ2-1, with D tentatively TRBD1 (5 bases). The ends were cut back, 5 bases at V and 8 bases at J, with 10 bases in the middle. Per germline, CDR1 SGHAT and CDR2 FQNNGV. This CDR3 has 12 residues. The CDR3 DNA sequence: TGTGCCAGCAGCGCAAGGGGTTATGAGCAGTTCTTC. Its translation is CASSARGYEQFF.

This rearrangement joins TRBV19 to TRBJ1-5; 11 bases are shared with TRBD1. V was pared by 10 bases and J by 6 bases, with 8 bases of the junction left unmatched. CDR3 length: 14 residues. The germline V gene encodes CDR1 LNHDA and CDR2 SQIVND (reference sequence). CDR3 residues: CATMGQGESQPQHF. The CDR3 DNA reads TGTGCCACTATGGGACAGGGGGAAAGTCAGCCCCAGCATTTT.

In this sample, this clonotype turned up once. This chain connects TRBV6-5 to TRBJ2-2; TRBD2 might be the D (5 bases). The CDR3 covers 15 residues. Germline CDR1 is MNHEY and CDR2 is SVGAGI. V was cut by 8 bases and J by 6 bases, with 19 bases left in between. CDR3 nucleotides: TGTGCCAGCGGTCGCCCTAGCTGGTCCCCCGGGGAGCTGTTTTTT. It is translated as CASGRPSWSPGELFF.

For the CDR3, the DNA is TGTGCCAGCAGCCCCGACAGGGGTGGAAACACCATATATTTT. Encoded protein: CASSPDRGGNTIYF. The chain is built from TRBV2 and TRBJ1-3; 8 bases agree with TRBD1. The germline V gene has CDR1 SNHLY and CDR2 FYNNEI. The V and J ends lost 6 bases and 3 bases, in that order; junction bases with no gene match: 4. The CDR3 sequence is 14 residues long.

The chain carries TRBV4-1 and TRBJ2-5, with D maybe TRBD1 (6 bases). The germline gives CDR1 MGHRA, CDR2 YSYEKL. The V end was cut by 4 bases, the J end by 1 base, with 13 bases between. This CDR3 is 15 amino acids long. In nucleotides, the CDR3 is TGCGCCAGCAGCCCTACAGGGTGGGCCCAAGAGACCCAGTACTTC. Its protein is CASSPTGWAQETQYF.

This clonotype was found many times. This sequence joins TRBV11-2 and TRBJ1-1; 7 bases line up with TRBD1. Trimming cost V 3 bases and J 11 bases; bases outside gene matches: 6. The CDR3 is made up of 12 amino acids. Looked up from germline, CDR1 is SGHAT and CDR2 is FQNNGV. CDR3 nucleotides: TGTGCCAGCAGCTTTCTCGACAGGGAGGCTTTCTTT. It translates to CASSFLDREAFF.

This clonotype was recorded at least ten times. This chain uses TRBV11-3 with TRBJ2-5; D assignment may be TRBD1 or TRBD2 (5 bases each). This CDR3 contains 13 residues. Trimming took off 4 bases at V and 5 bases at J, with 11 bases between the two ends. Per the germline V gene, CDR1 is SGHNT and CDR2 is YENEEA. CDR3 DNA sequence: TGTGCCAGCAGCTCAGGGACGATCGAGACCCAGTACTTC. Protein: CASSSGTIETQYF.

This clonotype was counted ten times or more. The V call is TRBV30, the J call TRBJ2-7, with D possibly being TRBD1 (6 bases). CDR3 size: 13 residues. CDR1 is GTSNPN and CDR2 is SVGIG in the germline V gene (reference sequence). V shed 1 base and J shed 7 bases, with 14 bases lying between them. CDR3 in DNA: TGTGCCTGGAGTGCCCAGGGGTTAGGTGAGCAGTACTTC. This encodes CAWSAQGLGEQYF.

Details on this clonotype: A much more abundant neighbour one base away suggests this may be a read error. V usage is TRBV11-3 and J usage is TRBJ1-1; D gene uncertain. This CDR3 is built from 14 residues. Germline V lookup: CDR1 SGHNT, CDR2 YENEEA. Here the CDR3 reads CASSLESGRSEALF. The DNA of the CDR3 is TGTGCCAGCAGCTTAGAGTCAGGCCGTTCGGAAGCTCTCTTT. Full variable domain (missing parts from reference TRBV11-3 and TRBJ1-1): EAGVVQSPRYKIIEKKQPVAFWCNPISGHNTLYWYLQNLGQGPELLIRYENEEAVDDSQLPKDRFSAERLKGVDSTLKIQPAELGDSAVYLCASSLESGRSEALFGQGTRLTVV.